The T cell receptor beta chain described here comes from a study of OX40 agonist ivuxolimab in advanced cancers. About the investigation overall: The costimulatory receptor OX40 (CD134) was targeted by ivuxolimab, a fully human IgG2 agonistic monoclonal antibody. Intravenous ivuxolimab was administered to patients every 2 weeks at six dose levels: 0.01, 0.1, 0.3, 1.5, 3 and 10 mg/kg. Of the roughly 53 patients in dose escalation, about 20 had hepatocellular carcinoma, some 15 had melanoma, 9 had renal cell carcinoma and 9 had head and neck cancer. A male proportion of around 83% and a mean age of 60 years, ranging from about 20 to 79, were recorded for the dose-escalation cohort. Prior anti-PD-1, anti-PD-L1 or anti-CTLA-4 therapy was permitted, and checkpoint inhibitors had been received by around 39% of dose-escalation patients. Three dose-escalation patients achieved partial responses, one with hepatocellular carcinoma and two with cutaneous melanoma. Peripheral TCRbeta sequencing was intended to test whether TCR sequence diversity was altered and clonal T-cell expansion was caused by ivuxolimab. The paper covers the monotherapy dose-escalation part of the phase I ivuxolimab trial, which included N ≈ 50 patients.

Study-level results and caveats: Which antigens the clonally expanded peripheral T cells were specific for was not determined. In the 0.1-3.0 mg/kg groups, partial responders were among the patients with the lowest normalized peripheral clonal expansion, particularly in CD8+ T cells. At doses of 0.1 to 3.0 mg/kg, clonal expansion of both CD4+ and CD8+ blood T cells was observed from baseline to week 6. On average, CD8+ T cells showed more expanded clones than CD4+ T cells after ivuxolimab. Low levels of normalized T-cell clonal expansion were also shown by some nonresponding patients.

Genomic DNA was extracted from sorted cells for sequencing of the TCRbeta CDR3 region. TCRbeta CDR3 regions were sequenced using the immunoSEQ Assay. TCRdb mirrors the immuneACCESS table, restricted to in-frame sequences. Some clones are absent from its copies; in checked studies, under half trace to an unresolved V gene, and the reason for the others is unknown. This sample lists 60,000 to 80,000 clones; roughly 88% were detected once. The ten biggest clones cover roughly 1.6% of the sample. The germline V gene supplies CDR1 SGDLS and CDR2 YYNGEE. The CDR3 runs 14 residues from the cysteine to the phenylalanine. Of the read, only the CDR3 DNA is kept; its 42 bases are in frame from base 1. The trial excluded patients who had a history of autoimmune disease or who were on systemic immunosuppression. Peripheral blood for TCR sequencing was drawn from every dose cohort at baseline, at cycle 4 day 1 and at cycle 7 day 1. The samples were drawn from a first-in-human, open-label, multicenter phase I dose-escalation trial of ivuxolimab. Adults with locally advanced or metastatic melanoma, renal cell, hepatocellular, or head and neck squamous cell carcinoma were enrolled in the trial. Before TCR sequencing, CD4+ T cells and CD8+ T cells from peripheral blood were sorted into separate populations.

Concerning this clone itself: Its antigen has not been determined. The sample holds no much larger clone one base away, and base qualities are not on file.

The chain uses TRBV9 and TRBJ2-5, with no confidently assigned D gene. The DNA end favors TRBJ2-7, so the J call may be wrong. The material was CD4+ or CD8+ T cells sorted from blood, obtained in a trial of the OX40 agonist ivuxolimab. This TCR derives from an adult with an advanced solid tumor such as melanoma, head and neck, liver or kidney cancer. The nucleotide sequence reads as follows: TGTGCCAGCAGCGCGCCGGGTAAGGGCTACGAGCAGTACTTC. Its coded protein is CASSAPGKGYEQYF.